The 3 T cell receptor beta chains reported below all come from one sample, sequenced in a study of blood T cell repertoires in COVID-19. TCRdb's table, derived via immunoSEQ multiplex PCR, lists solely in-frame clones and lacks some. The sample includes some 260,000 clones, 88% of them seen just once. Sequencing was done on a sample of peripheral blood. The origin of the receptors is a man at least 80 years old with acute or convalescent COVID-19.

The V and J genes are TRBV3-1 (or the pseudogene TRBV3-2) and TRBJ2-1, with D possibly matching TRBD2 (6 bases). The germline V and J ends were trimmed by 5 bases and 8 bases, with 19 bases remaining between them. CDR3 length equals 15 residues. The germline V gene has CDR1 LGHDT and CDR2 YNNKEL (reference sequence). CDR3 sequence: CASSSPGGESDEQFF. The CDR3 nucleotides read TGTGCCAGCAGCTCACCGGGCGGGGAGAGTGATGAGCAGTTCTTC.

The rearrangement joins TRBV29-1 to TRBJ2-5; no clear D. With 3 bases removed from V and 0 bases from J, the gap between germline ends came to 11 bases. This CDR3 is built from 14 residues. Germline V gene data show CDR1 as SQVTM and CDR2 as ANQGSEA. The CDR3 is CSVEARQYQETQYF. CDR3 DNA sequence: TGCAGCGTTGAGGCCAGGCAGTACCAAGAGACCCAGTACTTC. Variable domain in full (rest from reference TRBV29-1 and TRBJ2-5): SAVISQKPSRDICQRGTSLTIQCQVDSQVTMMFWYRQQPGQSLTLIATANQGSEATYESGFVIDKFPISRPNLTFSTLTVSNMSPEDSSIYLCSVEARQYQETQYFGPGTRLLVL.

The CDR3: CASSLGHQQETQYF. The CDR3 DNA sequence: TGTGCCAGCAGCCTGGGACATCAACAAGAGACCCAGTACTTC. V and J are TRBV7-2 and TRBJ2-5; maybe TRBD1 (6 bases). The V end was cut by 5 bases, the J end by 2 bases, with 12 bases between. The CDR3 has 14 residues. CDR1 is SGHTA and CDR2 is FQGNSA in the germline V gene. Using reference TRBV7-2 and TRBJ2-5 for the parts outside the CDR3, the full variable domain is GAGVSQSPSNKVTEKGKDVELRCDPISGHTALYWYRQSLGQGLEFLIYFQGNSAPDKSGLPSDRFSAERTGGSVSTLTIQRTQQEDSAVYLCASSLGHQQETQYFGPGTRLLVL.